Presented here are 27 T cell receptor beta chains from one specimen sequenced in a study of T cells after yellow fever vaccination. Via MiXCR, TCRdb re-called the 5' RACE reads, giving one row per CDR3 protein. The sample holds roughly 500,000 distinct CDR3 sequences, 15% to 20% seen once. The input for sequencing was PBMCs, taken 15 days after the yellow fever booster vaccination. The receptors originated from a man aged 30 to 45 who received the YFV17D yellow fever vaccine.

Remarks on this clonotype: A read error may account for a junction end that differs from germline. V gene TRBV20-1 combines with J gene TRBJ2-1, with TRBD2 matching over 9 bases. Germline CDR1 reads DFQATT; CDR2 reads SNEGSKA (reference sequence). The CDR3 is 16 residues long. The CDR3 DNA is TGCTGTGCTAGCCTAGCGGGGACGAGCTCCTACAATGAGCAGTTCTTC. Its protein product is CCASLAGTSSYNEQFF.

The rearrangement uses TRBV6-5 and TRBJ1-3; possibly TRBD1 for D (6 bases). This CDR3 has 11 amino acids. Trimming cost V 8 bases and J 9 bases, with 11 bases left between them. Germline CDR1 and CDR2: MNHEY and SVGAGI. CDR3 loop: CASSEGGTIYF. Written as DNA, the CDR3 is TGTGCCAGCTCCGAGGGGGGCACCATATATTTT.

This clonotype was observed a few times. The genes are TRBV6-5 and TRBJ1-2; 8 bases match TRBD1. This CDR3 contains 14 residues. After removal of 2 bases from V and 8 bases from J, the junction contained 7 bases not matched to a gene. Per the germline V gene, CDR1 is MNHEY and CDR2 is SVGAGI. The CDR3 nucleotides are TGTGCCAGCAGTTACGGGGGACAGGATGTAGGCTACACCTTC. This sequence encodes CASSYGGQDVGYTF.

A few counts support this clonotype. The rearrangement links TRBV14 to TRBJ1-4, with a tentative D call TRBD1 (6 bases). Germline loops: CDR1 SGHDN, CDR2 FVKESK. This CDR3 has 14 residues. Trimming shortened V by 4 bases and J by 8 bases, and 14 bases separated the two germline ends. The CDR3 region is CASSPAWGQEKLFF. CDR3 coding DNA: TGTGCCAGCAGCCCAGCGTGGGGGCAGGAAAAACTGTTTTTT.

The sample holds a few counts of this clonotype. The rearrangement links TRBV20-1 to TRBJ2-1, with D perhaps matching TRBD1 (5 bases). Germline CDR1 is DFQATT and CDR2 is SNEGSKA (reference sequence). Between the trimmed V and J ends, which lost 7 bases and 8 bases, there was a span of 21 bases. The CDR3 consists of 14 residues. Written as DNA, the CDR3 is TGCAGTGTCCGCCCACTGGGGCTTTTCGATGAGCAGTTCTTC. Translated, it gives CSVRPLGLFDEQFF.

This clonotype appeared a few times. V is TRBV20-1 and J is TRBJ2-3; the D call may be TRBD1 or TRBD2 (5 bases each). Germline V gives CDR1 DFQATT, CDR2 SNEGSKA (reference sequence). This CDR3 is built from 13 residues. V was pared by 6 bases and J by 4 bases, with 14 bases between. CDR3 sequence reads: CSATGTLPDTQYF. In nucleotides, the CDR3 is TGCAGTGCAACCGGGACCCTTCCAGATACGCAGTATTTT.

This clonotype was counted a single time. The rearrangement joins TRBV6-5 to TRBJ2-7; maybe TRBD2 (5 bases). V dropped 3 bases and J dropped 2 bases, with 11 bases sitting between them. Germline CDR1 reads MNHEY; CDR2 reads SVGAGI. The CDR3 loop spans 14 amino acids. The CDR3 loop is CASSYSGIPYEQYF. The CDR3 DNA sequence: TGTGCCAGCAGTTATTCCGGGATCCCCTACGAGCAGTACTTC.

V and J are TRBV20-1 and TRBJ1-1; D not resolved. This CDR3 has 10 residues. V lost 6 bases and J lost 11, with 13 bases in between. Germline assignment: CDR1 DFQATT and CDR2 SNEGSKA (reference sequence). The CDR3 spells CSASSAGAFF. CDR3 DNA sequence: TGCAGTGCCAGCTCTGCCGGGGCTTTCTTT.

This clonotype was observed a handful of times. The chain employs TRBV5-1 and TRBJ2-1, with 12 positions matching TRBD2. V shed 4 bases and J 8 bases; nucleotides not matched to a gene: 7. Germline V gene sequence: CDR1 SGHRS, CDR2 YFSETQ. The CDR3 contains 15 residues. CDR3 DNA sequence: TGCGCCAGCAGCCTGACTAGCGGGAGTTACCATGAGCAGTTCTTC. This sequence encodes CASSLTSGSYHEQFF.

V and J are TRBV5-1 and TRBJ2-7, with D perhaps assigned TRBD1 or TRBD2 (5 bases each). V gave up 0 bases and J gave up 6 bases, with 19 bases separating them. The germline CDR1 and CDR2 sequences are SGHRS and YFSETQ. The CDR3 runs to 16 residues. The chain's CDR3 is CASSLADVGPEGEQYF. The CDR3 region has the DNA TGCGCCAGCAGCTTGGCCGACGTGGGACCCGAGGGCGAGCAGTACTTC.

This clonotype turned up a few times. The J gene is TRBJ1-2, the V gene TRBV6-1; the D gene is possibly TRBD1 (5 bases). Germline V lookup: CDR1 MNHNS, CDR2 SASEGT. V was shortened by 7 bases and J by 2 bases, with 26 bases between the two germline ends. This CDR3 region has 18 residues. The CDR3 nucleotides read TGTGCCAGCAACGAGGGGTTCGGAGGCCAGGATGAAAACTATGGCTACACCTTC. It yields the protein CASNEGFGGQDENYGYTF.

This clonotype has a handful of counts. J is TRBJ2-1 and V is TRBV12-5; the match to TRBD1 covers 11 bases. The CDR3 covers 15 residues. V lost 6 bases and J lost 7; bases outside the gene matches: 8. CDR1 is LGHNT and CDR2 is FRNRAP in the germline V gene. For the CDR3, the DNA is TGTGCTAGTGGCCCGGACAGGGGGCGCGGGAATGAGCAGTTCTTC. This codes for CASGPDRGRGNEQFF.

CDR3: CASSPDSTGELFF. The CDR3 DNA sequence: TGTGCCAGCTCACCAGACTCGACCGGGGAGCTGTTTTTT. The genes are TRBV18 and TRBJ2-2, with no clear D. This CDR3 comprises 13 residues. From germline, CDR1 is KGHSH and CDR2 LQKENI. V gave up 2 bases and J gave up 5 bases, with 6 bases separating them. The full variable domain, in which reference TRBV18 and TRBJ2-2 provide the parts outside the CDR3, is NAGVMQNPRHLVRRRGQEARLRCSPMKGHSHVYWYRQLPEEGLKFMVYLQKENIIDESGMPKERFSAEFPKEGPSILRIQQVVRGDSAAYFCASSPDSTGELFFGEGSRLTVL.

The chain has TRBV10-3 and TRBJ2-3; D is uncertain. The CDR3 length is 12 residues. The ends were cut back, 7 bases at V and 2 bases at J, with 7 bases in the middle. Germline V gene lookup returns CDR1 ENHRY and CDR2 SYGVKD. The DNA of the CDR3 is TGTGCCATCACCGACACCACAGATACGCAGTATTTT. Translating gives CAITDTTDTQYF.

The table lists this clonotype with a few counts. This chain connects TRBV11-2 to TRBJ2-1, with D possibly being TRBD1 or TRBD2 (5 bases each). Between the trimmed V and J ends, which lost 5 bases and 8 bases, there was a span of 10 bases. CDR3 length: 12 amino acids. Germline values: CDR1 SGHAT, CDR2 FQNNGV. CDR3 residues: CASSRGTYEQFF. The CDR3 DNA is TGTGCCAGCAGCCGAGGGACGTATGAGCAGTTCTTC. Filled out from reference TRBV11-2 and TRBJ2-1, the complete variable domain reads EAGVAQSPRYKIIEKRQSVAFWCNPISGHATLYWYQQILGQGPKLLIQFQNNGVVDDSQLPKDRFSAERLKGVDSTLKIQPAKLEDSAVYLCASSRGTYEQFFGPGTRLTVL.

Worth noting for this clonotype: The junction and the germline gene differ at one end; a read error may be behind it. V gene TRBV20-1 combines with J gene TRBJ1-1; D possibly corresponds to TRBD1 (5 bases). This CDR3 spans 11 amino acids. Looked up from germline, CDR1 is DFQATT and CDR2 is SNEGSKA (reference sequence). CDR3 nucleotide sequence: TGCAGTGCAAGAGCGGGGCCTGAAGCTTTCTTT. Amino acid sequence: CSARAGPEAFF.

This clonotype has a handful of counts. The V and J genes are TRBV20-1 and TRBJ2-1; D perhaps matches TRBD2 (6 bases). CDR1 is DFQATT, CDR2 SNEGSKA, per germline (reference sequence). This CDR3 is built from 17 residues. The V and J ends lost 3 bases and 4 bases respectively, with 22 bases between them. The CDR3 bases are TGCAGTGCTAGGGACCTACGGGAGCCCCACCATTACAATGAGCAGTTCTTC. Translating gives CSARDLREPHHYNEQFF.

The chain uses TRBV10-3 and TRBJ2-6; the match to TRBD2 covers 11 bases. Germline trimming cut 6 bases from V and 11 bases from J; bases unmatched to any gene: 9. From germline, CDR1 is ENHRY and CDR2 SYGVKD. This CDR3 is 15 amino acids long. DNA for the CDR3: TGTGCCATCAGCGCCGGGACTAGCGGTCCCCACGTCCTGACTTTC. Its protein is CAISAGTSGPHVLTF.

This chain links TRBV6-5 with TRBJ1-5; the D is unclear. This CDR3 is 13 amino acids long. In germline, CDR1 is MNHEY, CDR2 SVGAGI. Trimming left V 1 base short and J 5 bases short, with 6 bases between. This CDR3 reads CASSYLKDQPQHF. The CDR3 DNA reads as TGTGCCAGCAGTTACTTGAAAGATCAGCCCCAGCATTTT.

This clonotype was found a few times. This chain uses TRBV7-9 with TRBJ2-5; 7 bases match TRBD1. J was trimmed by 3 bases and V by 8 bases; bases with no gene match: 9. The CDR3 loop spans 14 amino acids. The germline gives CDR1 SEHNR, CDR2 FQNEAQ (reference sequence). The CDR3, as DNA: TGTGCCAGCGCTAACCCCGGGACAGAAGAGACCCAGTACTTC. Amino acid sequence: CASANPGTEETQYF. Full variable domain (outside the CDR3, taken from reference TRBV7-9 and TRBJ2-5): DTGVSQNPRHKITKRGQNVTFRCDPISEHNRLYWYRQTLGQGPEFLTYFQNEAQLEKSRLLSDRFSAERPKGSFSTLEIQRTEQGDSAMYLCASANPGTEETQYFGPGTRLLVL.

This clonotype was found a few times. This rearrangement joins TRBV5-5 to TRBJ2-5; no firm D call. The CDR3 length is 15 residues. The germline CDR1 and CDR2 sequences are SGHKS and YYEKEE (reference sequence). V lost 2 bases and J lost 4, with 15 bases in between. The CDR3 here is CASSFTGSEGETQYF. The CDR3 DNA is TGTGCCAGCAGCTTTACCGGGTCGGAAGGAGAGACCCAGTACTTC.

This chain connects TRBV18 to TRBJ2-1; maybe TRBD2 (5 bases). CDR3 length: 15 amino acids. The germline gives CDR1 KGHSH, CDR2 LQKENI. Trimming removed 5 bases from V and 3 bases from J, with 14 bases in between. The DNA of the CDR3 is TGTGCCAGCTCATCCGGGAACCCACTCTACAATGAGCAGTTCTTC. It encodes CASSSGNPLYNEQFF.

This clonotype was recorded a few times. The rearrangement joins TRBV20-1 to TRBJ2-7; tentative D call: TRBD2 (6 bases). This CDR3 has 16 residues. Germline lookup yields CDR1 DFQATT and CDR2 SNEGSKA (reference sequence). Trimming pared 3 bases from V and 2 bases from J, leaving 20 bases between. CDR3 loop: CSARPGSGVRAYEQYF. Here the CDR3 DNA reads TGCAGTGCTAGGCCCGGGAGCGGCGTACGTGCCTACGAGCAGTACTTC.

The rearrangement joins TRBV18 to TRBJ1-3; D gene unclear. V gave up 3 bases and J gave up 2 bases, with 17 bases separating them. There are 17 residues in the CDR3. The germline gives CDR1 KGHSH, CDR2 LQKENI. CDR3 loop: CASSPPNQALTGNTIYF. In nucleotides, the CDR3 is TGTGCCAGCTCACCTCCTAACCAGGCCCTAACTGGAAACACCATATATTTT.

The table lists this clonotype with a few counts. The chain uses TRBV7-3 and TRBJ2-1; 10 bases are shared with TRBD2. V was clipped by 1 base and J by 0 bases; unmatched bases: 6. The CDR3 spans 18 residues. Germline V CDR1 and CDR2: SGHTA, FQGTGA. The CDR3, as DNA: TGTGCCAGCAGCTTAAGGCGAGCGGGAGGGAGCTCCTACAATGAGCAGTTCTTC. This codes for CASSLRRAGGSSYNEQFF.

The chain has TRBV3-1 and TRBJ2-6; 9 positions match TRBD2. Germline CDR1 reads LGHDT; CDR2 reads YNNKEL (reference sequence). The CDR3 is 19 residues long. The junction had 8 bases not matched to a gene; V was cut back by 0 bases and J by 2 bases. CDR3 DNA sequence: TGTGCCAGCAGCCAAGAAAGGCTGGCGGGAGGGCCTGGGGCCAACGTCCTGACTTTC. Translation: CASSQERLAGGPGANVLTF.

This clonotype came up a few times. The V and J genes are TRBV7-9 and TRBJ2-5, with D tentatively TRBD2 (6 bases). In germline, CDR1 is SEHNR, CDR2 FQNEAQ (reference sequence). Trimming left V 5 bases short and J 5 bases short, with 15 bases between. This CDR3 is 14 amino acids long. The CDR3 DNA is TGTGCCAGCAGCAGGGGACTTAGTGAGGAGACCCAGTACTTC. It specifies CASSRGLSEETQYF.